This T cell receptor (beta chain) was sequenced during a study of blood T cell repertoires in COVID-19. Study details: Acute and convalescent COVID-19 specimens originated in the United States, Italy and Spain.

This clone has only one observation. The method was immunoSEQ multiplex PCR; TCRdb's version includes in-frame clones alone and lacks a portion of them. The sample consists of approximately 200,000 clones, about 80% of them appearing once. The ends were cut back, 0 bases at V and 7 bases at J, with 7 bases in the middle. The CDR3 covers 14 residues. Germline V gene lookup returns CDR1 MGHRA and CDR2 YSYEKL. The sequenced sample consisted of peripheral blood. The clonotype was recovered from a woman of 80 years or more with COVID-19, enrolled during active disease. This chain joins TRBV4-1 and TRBJ1-6; D may be TRBD1 (5 bases). CDR3 nucleotide sequence: TGCGCCAGCAGCCAAGACAGGGCGAATTCACCCCTCCACTTT. Residues: CASSQDRANSPLHF.